The T cell receptor beta chain described here comes from a study of PD-L1 blockade in urothelial cancer. Study context: At some point between 2014 and 2016 therapy began: atezolizumab 1,200 mg intravenously every 3 weeks. It was at 3 weeks (second dose) and 6 weeks after treatment start that blood was analyzed. Patients with male sex and bladder-origin urothelial cancer accounted for most of the roughly 29 enrolled.

Germline CDR1 reads MNHEY; CDR2 reads SMNVEV (reference sequence). V was shortened by 7 bases and J by 7 bases, with 17 bases between the two germline ends. The CDR3 runs 14 residues. TCRdb's table, derived via immunoSEQ multiplex PCR, lists solely in-frame clones and lacks some. The table includes approximately 79,000 clones, roughly 90% detected once. This rearrangement joins TRBV27 to TRBJ1-5, with D perhaps matching TRBD1 (6 bases). This clonotype was obtained from a woman between 70 and 85 years old with urothelial cancer. The material was PBMCs, obtained around atezolizumab (anti-PD-L1) treatment. This CDR3 is CASNFGQRRQPQHF. CDR3 DNA: TGTGCCAGCAACTTCGGACAGCGACGCCAGCCCCAGCATTTT.